The rows below give T cell receptor beta chains drawn from one sample of a study of T cells in Graves' hyperthyroidism and ophthalmopathy. TCRdb used MiXCR to reprocess the multiplex PCR reads, holding one entry per CDR3 protein. The top ten hold roughly a fifth of the sample, which has under 400,000 distinct CDR3 sequences, over 12% seen once. Material: blood. Receptors were obtained from a woman aged 55-69 years with Graves' ophthalmopathy. Each CDR3 is given with its conserved first and last residue. The D gene is left open where the match is weak. Rows may omit the clone size; those that give it use once, few, many or a size class.

DNA	CDR3	size	V	J	D
TGCAGTGCTAGTGCGAGCGGGAGGGCCGAAGAGACCCAGTACTTC	CSASASGRAEETQYF	NA	TRBV20-1	TRBJ2-5	TRBD2
TGTGCCAGTAGTCCTCGGACAGGTCGGACGTACAATGAGCAGTTCTTC	CASSPRTGRTYNEQFF	few	TRBV19	TRBJ2-1	TRBD1
TGCGCCAGCAGCCAACAGACAGGTCGGCCTAATGAAAAACTGTTTTTT	CASSQQTGRPNEKLFF	few	TRBV4-1	TRBJ1-4	NA
TGTGCCAGCAGTTTTTCTAGCGGGAGATACGAGCAGTACTTC	CASSFSSGRYEQYF	NA	TRBV27	TRBJ2-7	TRBD2
TGTGCCAGCTCACAGCGGGAGGGCCATGAGCAGTTCTTC	CASSQREGHEQFF	many	TRBV18	TRBJ2-1	TRBD2
TGTGCCAGCTCACCAAACAGGGACGGCTACACCTTC	CASSPNRDGYTF	many	TRBV18	TRBJ1-2	NA
TGTGCCAGCAGCCAAGGACAGAACTTACTCTCTGGAAACACCATATATTTT	CASSQGQNLLSGNTIYF	NA	TRBV14	TRBJ1-3	NA
TGTGCTAGCAGCTTGGGGAGCTCCGGCGAGCAGTACTTC	CASSLGSSGEQYF	NA	TRBV7-7	TRBJ2-7	NA
TGCAGCGTTGAAACGGGAAAGGGCACCGGGGAGCTGTTTTTT	CSVETGKGTGELFF	few	TRBV29-1	TRBJ2-2	NA
TGTGCCAGCAGCCTCAGACTAGCGGGAGGGGATACGCAGTATTTT	CASSLRLAGGDTQYF	NA	TRBV7-8	TRBJ2-3	TRBD2
TGCGCCAGCCGGACAGGAAATGAGCAGTTCTTC	CASRTGNEQFF	NA	TRBV10-2	TRBJ2-1	TRBD1
TGTGCCAGCTCATCCGACAGGGTTAATCAGCCCCAGCATTTT	CASSSDRVNQPQHF	many	TRBV18	TRBJ1-5	TRBD1
TGTGCCAGCAGTCAAAATCCGGGGGCAGCCAAAAACATTCAGTACTTC	CASSQNPGAAKNIQYF	NA	TRBV28	TRBJ2-4	NA